These T cell receptor beta chains were read from a single sample in a study of cytomegalovirus exposure and HLA in healthy donors. Only in-frame clones appear in the TCRdb table, and some are missing; sequencing was by immunoSEQ multiplex PCR. The sample lists about 130,000 clones, approximately 80% occurring once. The sample taken for sequencing was PBMCs. The source is a young man in good health and CMV-seronegative. CDR3s include the opening cysteine and the closing phenylalanine or tryptophan. D genes are given only for firm matches.

V,length,D,J,CDR3,DNA
TRBV7-2,15,.,TRBJ2-7,CASTNRQGGGYEQYF,TGTGCCAGCACCAACCGGCAGGGGGGCGGGTACGAGCAGTACTTC
TRBV18,20,.,TRBJ2-7,CASSPTITRQEGKSRYEQYF,TGTGCCAGCTCTCCTACGATTACTCGACAGGAAGGGAAATCTAGGTACGAGCAGTACTTC
TRBV18,17,.,TRBJ2-7,CASSRYSGLRFSYEQYF,TGTGCCAGCTCACGGTACTCTGGACTCCGCTTCTCCTACGAGCAGTACTTC
TRBV5-1,15,.,TRBJ2-2,CASSLAGLDTGELFF,TGCGCCAGCAGCTTGGCAGGGTTGGACACCGGGGAGCTGTTTTTT
TRBV9,17,.,TRBJ2-3,CASSVSPAGRVPDTQYF,TGTGCCAGCAGCGTATCCCCCGCGGGTCGCGTCCCAGATACGCAGTATTTT
TRBV7-2,12,.,TRBJ2-1,CASSLAANEQFF,TGTGCCAGCAGCTTAGCAGCCAATGAGCAGTTCTTC
TRBV2,16,TRBD2,TRBJ2-5,CASSEWTSGYQETQYF,TGTGCCAGCAGTGAGTGGACTAGCGGGTATCAAGAGACCCAGTACTTC
TRBV19,14,.,TRBJ1-5,CASSTFGSNQPQHF,TGTGCCAGTAGTACCTTTGGCAGCAATCAGCCCCAGCATTTT
TRBV28,15,TRBD2,TRBJ2-1,CASSFSSGSRNEQFF,TGTGCCAGCAGTTTCAGTAGCGGGAGTAGGAATGAGCAGTTCTTC
TRBV29-1,12,TRBD1,TRBJ2-7,CSVEGTAYEQYF,TGCAGCGTTGAGGGGACAGCCTACGAGCAGTACTTC
TRBV18,17,TRBD2,TRBJ2-1,CASSPIEGLAEYNEQFF,TGTGCCAGCTCACCGATTGAAGGACTAGCGGAATACAATGAGCAGTTCTTC
TRBV10-3,14,.,TRBJ1-2,CAIRATLVEDGYTF,TGTGCCATCAGGGCCACCCTGGTAGAGGATGGCTACACCTTC
TRBV5-1,15,.,TRBJ1-1,CASSLVSGLNTEAFF,TGCGCCAGCAGCTTGGTGTCAGGGTTGAACACTGAAGCTTTCTTT
TRBV27,14,TRBD1,TRBJ1-1,CASSLQGANTEAFF,TGTGCCAGCAGTTTACAGGGGGCCAACACTGAAGCTTTCTTT